This T cell receptor beta chain comes out of a study of T cell responses to AZD1222 COVID-19 vaccine. Findings of the study overall: Baseline antibody screening turned up just a handful of seropositive AZD1222 recipients. Spike-specific TCR breadth and depth grew following two AZD1222 doses.

Clones were sequenced by immunoSEQ multiplex PCR, and TCRdb holds only the in-frame ones, with some missing. The data show under 60,000 clones, with roughly four fifths seen just once and around 9.6% held by the top ten. Points on this clone: Its antigen is unknown. The junction shows a germline mismatch at one end, possibly a read error.

CDR1 and CDR2 from the germline V gene are MNHEY and SVGAGI. The CDR3 runs to 12 residues. Here the sequenced sample was peripheral blood, taken on day 0 of AZD1222 vaccination. The J gene is TRBJ1-1, the V gene TRBV6-5; tentative D call: TRBD1 (5 bases). This clonotype originated in an adult in good health. CDR3 protein: CAGRGEWTEAFF. The DNA of the CDR3 is TGTGCCGGCAGAGGGGAATGGACTGAAGCTTTCTTT.